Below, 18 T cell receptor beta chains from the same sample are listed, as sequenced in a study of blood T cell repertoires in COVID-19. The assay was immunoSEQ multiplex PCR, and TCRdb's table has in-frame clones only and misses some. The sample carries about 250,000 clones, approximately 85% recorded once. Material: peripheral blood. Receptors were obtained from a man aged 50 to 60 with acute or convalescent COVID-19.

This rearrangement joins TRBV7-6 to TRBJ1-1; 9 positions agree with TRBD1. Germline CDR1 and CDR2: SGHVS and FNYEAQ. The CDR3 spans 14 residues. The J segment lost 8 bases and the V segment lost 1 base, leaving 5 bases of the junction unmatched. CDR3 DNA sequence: TGTGCCAGCAGCTTAGGGGGGACAGGGCAAGAAGCTTTCTTT. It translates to CASSLGGTGQEAFF.

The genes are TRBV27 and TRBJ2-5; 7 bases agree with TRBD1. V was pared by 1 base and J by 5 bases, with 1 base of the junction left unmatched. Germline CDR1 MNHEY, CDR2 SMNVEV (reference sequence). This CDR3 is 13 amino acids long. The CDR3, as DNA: TGTGCCAGCAGTTTATTCAGGGGGGAGACCCAGTACTTC. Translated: CASSLFRGETQYF.

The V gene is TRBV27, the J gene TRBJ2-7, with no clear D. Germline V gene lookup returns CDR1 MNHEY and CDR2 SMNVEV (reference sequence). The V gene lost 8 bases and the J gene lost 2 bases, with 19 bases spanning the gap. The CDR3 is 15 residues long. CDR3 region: CASGRQQRQPYEQYF. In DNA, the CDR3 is TGTGCCAGCGGGCGCCAGCAAAGACAACCCTACGAGCAGTACTTC.

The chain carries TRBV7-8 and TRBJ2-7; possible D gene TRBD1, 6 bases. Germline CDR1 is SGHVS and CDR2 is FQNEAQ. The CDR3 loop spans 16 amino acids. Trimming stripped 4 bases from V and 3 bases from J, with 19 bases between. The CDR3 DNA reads TGTGCCAGCAGCTCGTTCCGGGACACCATTGACTACGAGCAGTACTTC. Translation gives CASSSFRDTIDYEQYF.

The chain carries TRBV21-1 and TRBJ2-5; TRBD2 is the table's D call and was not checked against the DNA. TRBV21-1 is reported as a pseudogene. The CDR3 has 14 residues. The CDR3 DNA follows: TGTGCCAGCAGCGCCCGGGACTTTTCTAGAACCCAGTACTTC. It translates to CASSARDFSRTQYF.

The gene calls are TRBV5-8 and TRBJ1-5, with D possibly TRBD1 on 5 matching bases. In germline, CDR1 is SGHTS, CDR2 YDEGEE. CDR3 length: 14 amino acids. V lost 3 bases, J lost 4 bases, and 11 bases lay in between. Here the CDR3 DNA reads TGTGCCAGCAGCTCGGACACCTGGAATCAGCCCCAGCATTTT. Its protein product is CASSSDTWNQPQHF.

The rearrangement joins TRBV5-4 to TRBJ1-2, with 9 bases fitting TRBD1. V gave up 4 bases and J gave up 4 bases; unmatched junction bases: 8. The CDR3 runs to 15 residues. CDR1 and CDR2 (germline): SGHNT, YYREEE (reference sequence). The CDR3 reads CASSGDRGRIYGYTF. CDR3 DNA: TGTGCCAGCAGCGGAGACAGGGGGAGAATCTATGGCTACACCTTC.

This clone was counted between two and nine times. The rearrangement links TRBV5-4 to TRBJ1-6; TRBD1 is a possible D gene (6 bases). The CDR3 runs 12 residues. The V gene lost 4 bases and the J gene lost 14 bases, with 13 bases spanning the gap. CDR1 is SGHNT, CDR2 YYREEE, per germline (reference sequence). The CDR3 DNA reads TGTGCCAGCAGCCCCAGGGAGGGGGCCCTCCACTTT. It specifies CASSPREGALHF. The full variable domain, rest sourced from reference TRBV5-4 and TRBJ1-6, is ETGVTQSPTHLIKTRGQQVTLRCSSQSGHNTVSWYQQALGQGPQFIFQYYREEENGRGNFPPRFSGLQFPNYSSELNVNALELDDSALYLCASSPREGALHFGNGTRLTVT.

The CDR3, as DNA: TGTGCCAGCAGCTCAGGGTCTACGGGCAATCAGCCCCAGCATTTT. Protein product: CASSSGSTGNQPQHF. The chain links TRBV3-1 (or the pseudogene TRBV3-2) to TRBJ1-5, with TRBD1 as a possible D gene (5 bases). V was pared by 5 bases and J by 2 bases, with 13 bases between. Per germline, CDR1 LGHDT and CDR2 YNNKEL (reference sequence). This CDR3 is built from 15 residues.

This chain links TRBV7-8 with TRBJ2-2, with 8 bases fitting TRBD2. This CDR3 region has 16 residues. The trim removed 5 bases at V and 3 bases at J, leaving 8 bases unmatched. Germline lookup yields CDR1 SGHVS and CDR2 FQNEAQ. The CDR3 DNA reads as TGTGCCAGCAGCCAACGGGGGGGCCTCGACACCGGGGAGCTGTTTTTT. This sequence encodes CASSQRGGLDTGELFF.

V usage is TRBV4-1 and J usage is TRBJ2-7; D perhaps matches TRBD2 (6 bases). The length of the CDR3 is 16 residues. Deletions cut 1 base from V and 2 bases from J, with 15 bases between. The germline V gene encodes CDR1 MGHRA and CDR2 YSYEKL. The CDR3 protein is CASSQAPLAATYEQYF. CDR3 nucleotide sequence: TGCGCCAGCAGCCAAGCCCCTTTAGCGGCCACCTACGAGCAGTACTTC.

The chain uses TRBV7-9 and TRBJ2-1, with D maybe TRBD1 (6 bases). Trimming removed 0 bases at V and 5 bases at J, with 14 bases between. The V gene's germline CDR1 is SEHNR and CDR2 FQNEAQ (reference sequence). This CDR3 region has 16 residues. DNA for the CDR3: TGTGCCAGCAGCTTAGCGGGCAGGGGTCTTCACAATGAGCAGTTCTTC. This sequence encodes CASSLAGRGLHNEQFF. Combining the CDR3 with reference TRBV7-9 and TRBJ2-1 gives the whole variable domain DTGVSQNPRHKITKRGQNVTFRCDPISEHNRLYWYRQTLGQGPEFLTYFQNEAQLEKSRLLSDRFSAERPKGSFSTLEIQRTEQGDSAMYLCASSLAGRGLHNEQFFGPGTRLTVL.

CDR3 DNA: TGTGCCAGCTCACCGGGGACAGGGAATCAGCCCCAGCATTTT. Residues: CASSPGTGNQPQHF. The J gene is TRBJ1-5, the V gene TRBV18, with 9 bases identical to TRBD1. V was pared by 3 bases and J by 4 bases, with 1 base of the junction left unmatched. Per germline, CDR1 KGHSH and CDR2 LQKENI. This CDR3 has 14 amino acids. Supplemented by reference TRBV18 and TRBJ1-5, the full variable domain reads NAGVMQNPRHLVRRRGQEARLRCSPMKGHSHVYWYRQLPEEGLKFMVYLQKENIIDESGMPKERFSAEFPKEGPSILRIQQVVRGDSAAYFCASSPGTGNQPQHFGDGTRLSIL.

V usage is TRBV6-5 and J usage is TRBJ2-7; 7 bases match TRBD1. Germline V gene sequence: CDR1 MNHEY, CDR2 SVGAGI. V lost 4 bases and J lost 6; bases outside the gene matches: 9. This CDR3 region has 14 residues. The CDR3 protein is CASSSRDRKSEQYF. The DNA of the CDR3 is TGTGCCAGCAGTTCCCGGGACAGAAAGTCCGAGCAGTACTTC.

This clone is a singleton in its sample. CDR3 bases: TGTGCCAGTACCTCAATCAGGGGTAGCAATCAGCCCCAGCATTTT. It translates to CASTSIRGSNQPQHF. This rearrangement joins TRBV19 to TRBJ1-5; D perhaps matches TRBD1 (6 bases). The CDR3 extends over 15 amino acids. Germline V gene data show CDR1 as LNHDA and CDR2 as SQIVND (reference sequence). Trimming cost V 7 bases and J 0 bases, with 13 bases left between them. Supplemented by reference TRBV19 and TRBJ1-5, the full variable domain reads DGGITQSPKYLFRKEGQNVTLSCEQNLNHDAMYWYRQDPGQGLRLIYYSQIVNDFQKGDIAEGYSVSREKKESFPLTVTSAQKNPTAFYLCASTSIRGSNQPQHFGDGTRLSIL.

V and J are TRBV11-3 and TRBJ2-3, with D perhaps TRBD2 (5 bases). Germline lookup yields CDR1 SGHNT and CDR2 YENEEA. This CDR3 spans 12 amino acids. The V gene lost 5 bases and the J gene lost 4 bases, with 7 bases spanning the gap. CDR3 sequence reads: CASSGESDTQYF. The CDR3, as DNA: TGTGCCAGCAGCGGGGAGTCAGATACGCAGTATTTT.

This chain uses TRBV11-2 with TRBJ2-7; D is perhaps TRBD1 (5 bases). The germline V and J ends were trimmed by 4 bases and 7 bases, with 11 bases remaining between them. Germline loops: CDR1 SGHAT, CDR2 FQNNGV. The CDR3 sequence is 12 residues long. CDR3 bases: TGTGCCAGCAGCTCCGGACATGATGAGCAGTACTTC. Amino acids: CASSSGHDEQYF. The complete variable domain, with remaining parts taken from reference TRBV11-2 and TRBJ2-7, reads EAGVAQSPRYKIIEKRQSVAFWCNPISGHATLYWYQQILGQGPKLLIQFQNNGVVDDSQLPKDRFSAERLKGVDSTLKIQPAKLEDSAVYLCASSSGHDEQYFGPGTRLTVT.

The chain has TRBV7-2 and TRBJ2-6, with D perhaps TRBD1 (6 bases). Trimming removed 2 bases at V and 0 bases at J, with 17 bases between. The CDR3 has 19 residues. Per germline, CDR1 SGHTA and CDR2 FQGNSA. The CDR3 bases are TGTGCCAGCAGCTTAAATAGAGACAGGAGGTTCTCTGGGGCCAACGTCCTGACTTTC. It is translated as CASSLNRDRRFSGANVLTF.